The sequence of this TCR beta chain was determined in a study of T cell responses to AZD1222 COVID-19 vaccine. Points from the study as a whole: Vaccination with two AZD1222 doses was followed by a rise in Spike-specific TCR breadth and depth. Only five to seven individuals given AZD1222 were seropositive at baseline. The repertoires were collected only after the peak T cell response.

The CDR3 runs to 14 residues. Germline V lookup: CDR1 SGHRS, CDR2 YFSETQ. Trimming pared 4 bases from V and 6 bases from J, leaving 14 bases between. Comment on this clone: The target antigen is unknown.

Libraries were prepared by immunoSEQ multiplex PCR; TCRdb keeps only in-frame clonotypes and omits some of them. The sample holds 120,000 or so clones, 80% to 90% seen once. The J gene is TRBJ1-5, the V gene TRBV5-1; D is undetermined. The receptor comes from an adult in good health. This material consisted of peripheral blood, taken on day 0 of AZD1222 vaccination. This chain's CDR3 is CASSPGSGGQPQHF. CDR3 DNA: TGCGCCAGCAGCCCGGGGTCAGGTGGTCAGCCCCAGCATTTT.